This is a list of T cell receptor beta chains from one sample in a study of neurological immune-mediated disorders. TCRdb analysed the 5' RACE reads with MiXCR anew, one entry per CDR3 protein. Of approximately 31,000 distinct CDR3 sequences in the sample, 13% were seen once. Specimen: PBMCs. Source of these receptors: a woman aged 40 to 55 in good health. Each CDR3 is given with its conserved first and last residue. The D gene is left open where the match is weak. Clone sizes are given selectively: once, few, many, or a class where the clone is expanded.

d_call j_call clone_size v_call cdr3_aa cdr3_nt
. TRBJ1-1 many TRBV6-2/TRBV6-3 CASSQGTEAFF TGTGCCAGCAGCCAGGGCACTGAAGCTTTCTTT
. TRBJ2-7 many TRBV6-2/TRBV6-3 CASSYSLRYEQYF TGTGCCAGCAGTTACTCGCTTCGATACGAGCAGTACTTC
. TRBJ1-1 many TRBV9 CASSEGGGTEAFF TGTGCCAGCAGCGAGGGAGGGGGCACTGAAGCTTTCTTT
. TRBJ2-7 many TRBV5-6 CASSSQTPLYEQYF TGTGCCAGCAGTAGCCAGACACCCCTATACGAGCAGTACTTC
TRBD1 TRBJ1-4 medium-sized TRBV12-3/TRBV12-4 CASSSHPWGTVNEKLFF TGTGCCAGCAGTTCGCATCCGTGGGGGACAGTTAATGAAAAACTGTTTTTT
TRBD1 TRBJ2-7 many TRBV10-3 CAISDKNRGDEQYF TGTGCCATCAGTGATAAAAACAGGGGTGACGAGCAGTACTTC
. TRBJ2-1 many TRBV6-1 CASHRDSYNEQFF TGTGCCAGCCATCGGGACTCCTACAATGAGCAGTTCTTC
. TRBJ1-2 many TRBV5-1 CASSEDHYGYTF TGCGCCAGCAGCGAGGACCACTATGGCTACACCTTC
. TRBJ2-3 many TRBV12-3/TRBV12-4 CASSLAGSNFDTQYF TGTGCCAGCAGTTTAGCAGGCTCAAACTTTGATACGCAGTATTTT
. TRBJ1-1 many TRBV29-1 CSVAIQASTEAFF TGCAGCGTCGCTATACAGGCATCAACTGAAGCTTTCTTT
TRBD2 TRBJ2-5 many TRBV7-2 CASSASGRTETQYF TGTGCCAGCAGCGCAAGCGGGAGGACAGAGACCCAGTACTTC
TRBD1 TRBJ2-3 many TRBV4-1 CASSHRQGSTDTQYF TGCGCCAGCAGCCATCGACAGGGGAGCACAGATACGCAGTATTTT
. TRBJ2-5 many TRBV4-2 CASSQGRKYQETQYF TGTGCCAGCAGCCAGGGCCGCAAGTACCAAGAGACCCAGTACTTC
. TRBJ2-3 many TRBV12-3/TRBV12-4 CASSLTSGQTTDTQYF TGTGCCAGCAGTTTGACTTCTGGACAGACCACAGATACGCAGTATTTT
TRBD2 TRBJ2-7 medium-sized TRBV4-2 CASSQDWASGYEQYF TGTGCCAGCAGCCAAGATTGGGCTAGCGGCTACGAGCAGTACTTC
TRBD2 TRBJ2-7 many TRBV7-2 CASSPEAGLSSYEQYF TGTGCCAGCAGCCCTGAAGCGGGACTAAGCTCCTACGAGCAGTACTTC
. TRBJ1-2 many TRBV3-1 CASSQELGYGGYTF TGTGCCAGCAGCCAAGAACTAGGGTATGGAGGCTACACCTTC
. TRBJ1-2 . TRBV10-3 CAISSTENYGYTF TGTGCCATCAGTTCGACCGAGAACTATGGCTACACCTTC
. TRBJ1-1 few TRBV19 CASSIAVNTEAFF TGTGCCAGTAGTATTGCAGTAAACACTGAAGCTTTCTTT
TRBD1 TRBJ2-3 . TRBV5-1 CASRGPGQITDTQYF TGCGCCAGCAGGGGGCCGGGACAGATCACAGATACGCAGTATTTT
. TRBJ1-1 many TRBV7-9 CASSLAAGQAFF TGTGCCAGCAGCTTAGCGGCGGGACAAGCTTTCTTT
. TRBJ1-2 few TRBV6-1 CAIPRTEPSSSNYGYTF TGTGCCATCCCGAGAACAGAACCTTCAAGTTCTAACTATGGCTACACCTTC
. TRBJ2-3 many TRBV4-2 CASSDDQGQTTDTQYF TGTGCCAGCAGCGACGACCAAGGACAGACCACAGATACGCAGTATTTT
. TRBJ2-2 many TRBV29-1 CSAGVSNTGELFF TGCAGCGCCGGGGTATCGAACACCGGGGAGCTGTTTTTT
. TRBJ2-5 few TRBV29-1 CSVRRAETQYF TGCAGCGTGAGGAGGGCGGAGACCCAGTACTTC
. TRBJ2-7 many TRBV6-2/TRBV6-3 CASRGGQFVDEQYF TGTGCCAGCCGCGGAGGCCAGTTCGTCGACGAGCAGTACTTC
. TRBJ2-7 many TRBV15 CATSRDIGEEQYF TGTGCCACCAGCAGAGATATCGGGGAAGAGCAGTACTTC
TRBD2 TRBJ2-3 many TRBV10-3 CAITESRLARAQWYF TGTGCCATCACCGAATCGAGACTAGCCCGCGCGCAGTGGTATTTT
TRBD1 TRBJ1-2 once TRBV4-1 CACRHPGQGVDYGYTF TGCGCCTGCAGACATCCCGGACAGGGAGTGGACTATGGCTACACCTTC
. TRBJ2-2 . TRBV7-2 CARRTGRGSTGELFF TGTGCCAGAAGAACGGGACGGGGGTCCACCGGGGAGCTGTTTTTT
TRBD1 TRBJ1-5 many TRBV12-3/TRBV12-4 CASSFGQGGRVGNQPQHF TGTGCCAGCAGTTTTGGGCAGGGGGGGCGGGTTGGCAATCAGCCCCAGCATTTT
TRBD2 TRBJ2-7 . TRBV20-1 CSVAGGFPYEQYF TGCAGTGTCGCGGGGGGGTTTCCCTACGAGCAGTACTTC
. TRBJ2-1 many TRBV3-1 CASLWGSYNEQFF TGTGCCAGCTTGTGGGGCTCCTACAATGAGCAGTTCTTC
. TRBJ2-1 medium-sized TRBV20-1 CSASEISLSYNEQFF TGCAGTGCTAGTGAGATCAGTTTATCCTACAATGAGCAGTTCTTC
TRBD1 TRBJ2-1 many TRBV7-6 CASSLGSQGAYNEQFF TGTGCCAGCAGCTTAGGCTCACAGGGGGCCTACAATGAGCAGTTCTTC
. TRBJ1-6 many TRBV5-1 CASSYRPGPDYSISYNSPLHF TGCGCCAGCAGCTACCGGCCGGGACCGGACTATTCGATCTCCTATAATTCACCCCTCCACTTT
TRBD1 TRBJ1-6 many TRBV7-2 CASSRQGRSPLHF TGTGCCAGCAGCCGACAGGGGAGATCACCCCTCCACTTT
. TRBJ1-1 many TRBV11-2 CASSLGLQGGGTEAFF TGTGCCAGCAGCTTGGGCCTACAGGGAGGAGGGACTGAAGCTTTCTTT
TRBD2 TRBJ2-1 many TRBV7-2 CASRTGTSGAYNEQFF TGTGCCAGCAGAACCGGGACTAGCGGGGCCTACAATGAGCAGTTCTTC
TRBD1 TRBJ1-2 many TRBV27 CASSSRQGSLGYTF TGTGCCAGCAGTTCCCGACAGGGCAGCCTTGGCTACACCTTC
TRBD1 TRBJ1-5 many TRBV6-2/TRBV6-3 CASSYPPDRVHQPQHF TGTGCCAGCAGTTACCCCCCCGACAGGGTCCACCAGCCCCAGCATTTT